This T cell receptor (beta chain) was identified in a study of blood T cell repertoires in COVID-19. Study-level information: Samples taken during acute and convalescent COVID-19 were collected in the United States, Italy and Spain. PBMCs, B-cell-depleted T cells, or T cells were the source of the cDNA or gDNA that made up the material.

The germline V gene has CDR1 SGHNT and CDR2 YYREEE (reference sequence). The length of the CDR3 is 15 residues. The V end was cut by 4 bases, the J end by 3 bases, with 16 bases between. In the original workflow: Reference gene primer amplification in the assay estimated nucleated cell counts. The protocol was immunoSEQ multiplex PCR, while the TCRdb copy is restricted to in-frame clones and leaves out a portion. V and J calls and clone size are those listed in that table; D and trimming were worked out from the DNA. The sample holds hundreds of thousands of clones, around 84% seen once. Sample: peripheral blood. The rearrangement uses TRBV5-4 and TRBJ1-1, with D unresolved. The receptor's source is a woman at least 80 years old with active or convalescent COVID-19. The CDR3 DNA reads TGTGCCAGCAGCAGGGAGTTTTCGGAGGACACTGAAGCTTTCTTT. This encodes CASSREFSEDTEAFF.